These T cell receptor beta chains were read from a single sample in a study of blood T cell repertoires in COVID-19. Measured with immunoSEQ multiplex PCR; TCRdb has only the in-frame clones, and not every one. This sample carries 15,000 to 20,000 clones, around 82% of them seen once, and the ten largest clones take about 15%. Input material: peripheral blood. These TCRs come from a man in his forties or fifties with active or convalescent COVID-19. Both conserved end residues are part of each CDR3. The D gene is left open where the match is weak. The size field is filled for only some rows; it gives once, few, many or a size class.

size	V	J	D	DNA	CDR3
once	TRBV11-1	TRBJ2-7	-	TGTGCCAGCAGCCTAGGACAAAACTACGAGCAGTACTTC	CASSLGQNYEQYF
-	TRBV5-1	TRBJ1-6	TRBD1	TGCGCCAGTCAAACCCGACAGGGAGAAAATTCACCCCTCCACTTT	CASQTRQGENSPLHF
-	TRBV19	TRBJ2-7	-	TGTGCCAGTAGTACCAAAGGAGGGCATTGGGTCTACGAGCAGTACTTC	CASSTKGGHWVYEQYF
-	TRBV7-6	TRBJ2-1	TRBD2	TGTGCCAGCAGCTTGCTAGCGGGGGGCTACAATGAGCAGTTCTTC	CASSLLAGGYNEQFF
-	TRBV9	TRBJ1-2	-	TGTGCCAGCAGCGCCTTCGGGGATCTCCGTTCTTATGGCTACACCTTC	CASSAFGDLRSYGYTF
-	TRBV6-5	TRBJ2-5	TRBD2	TGTGCCCACCGAAGGGGAGGGCAAGAGACCCAGTACTTC	CAHRRGGQETQYF
once	TRBV3-1/TRBV3-2	TRBJ2-1	TRBD2	TGTGCCAGCAGCCTTCGACGGACTAGCGGGGGCGAGAATGAGCAGTTCTTC	CASSLRRTSGGENEQFF
-	TRBV2	TRBJ2-5	-	TGTGCCAGCAGCGGAGGGGAGTGGGAGACCCAGTACTTC	CASSGGEWETQYF
-	TRBV5-6	TRBJ2-5	-	TGTGCCAGCAGCCCGGTTGAGTCCCAAGAGACCCAGTACTTC	CASSPVESQETQYF
-	TRBV18	TRBJ1-3	TRBD1	TGTGCCAGCTCACGGGACAGGCCTAATTCTGGAAACACCATATATTTT	CASSRDRPNSGNTIYF
-	TRBV5-6	TRBJ2-7	-	TGTGCCAGCAGCTTGCGCCTATACGAGCAGTACTTC	CASSLRLYEQYF
-	TRBV6-6	TRBJ2-7	-	TGTGCCAGCGCTCCCGGCGGCTACGAGCAGTACTTC	CASAPGGYEQYF
-	TRBV5-4	TRBJ2-7	-	TGTGCCAGCAGCTTGGAGACAGAGAGGTCCTACGAGCAGTACTTC	CASSLETERSYEQYF
-	TRBV11-2	TRBJ2-3	-	TGTGCCAGCAGCTTGCGCCGAACAGACAGCACAGATACGCAGTATTTT	CASSLRRTDSTDTQYF
-	TRBV19	TRBJ2-1	TRBD1	TGTGCCGCCGGACAGGGTCCCAATGAGCAGTTCTTC	CAAGQGPNEQFF
-	TRBV27	TRBJ2-2	TRBD1	TGTGCCAGCACCCCGAGAGGGGGCACCACCGGGGAGCTGTTTTTT	CASTPRGGTTGELFF
-	TRBV3-1/TRBV3-2	TRBJ1-4	TRBD1	TGTGCCAGCAGCCACCGGGACAGCATCTCTGAAAAACTGTTTTTT	CASSHRDSISEKLFF
-	TRBV20-1	TRBJ1-1	-	TGCAGTGCTAGTCCCAGAAAGAACACTGAAGCTTTCTTT	CSASPRKNTEAFF
-	TRBV5-1	TRBJ1-2	-	TGCGCCAGCAGCTTGGATGCAGGGGTTCGTACAAGGGGCTACACCTTC	CASSLDAGVRTRGYTF
-	TRBV5-6	TRBJ1-1	-	TGTGCCAGCAGCTTGGTCGGGTACACTGAAGCTTTCTTT	CASSLVGYTEAFF
-	TRBV7-2	TRBJ2-5	-	TGTGCCAGCAGCTTAGGAGACTACTTAGGCGAGACCCAGTACTTC	CASSLGDYLGETQYF
-	TRBV6-5	TRBJ1-2	-	TGTGCCAGCAGTCTCCAGGGGAATGGCTACACCTTC	CASSLQGNGYTF
-	TRBV6-5	TRBJ1-1	-	TGTGCCAGCAGTACCGCCACTACGGGGACTGAAGCTTTCTTT	CASSTATTGTEAFF
-	TRBV9	TRBJ2-7	TRBD1	TGTGCCAGCAGCGACGGGACAGGGCCAGTGTACGAGCAGTACTTC	CASSDGTGPVYEQYF
-	TRBV6-5	TRBJ1-1	-	TGTGCCAGCACGGTAGGGATGGAGGACACTGAAGCTTTCTTT	CASTVGMEDTEAFF
-	TRBV5-4	TRBJ2-3	TRBD2	TGTGCCAGCAGCTTCCCTGCGGGGGGGCCAGATACGCAGTATTTT	CASSFPAGGPDTQYF
-	TRBV7-8	TRBJ1-1	TRBD1	TGTGCCAGCAGCTTGTTTCCGGGACAGGGAGGAGGCACTGAAGCTTTCTTT	CASSLFPGQGGGTEAFF
large	TRBV4-1	TRBJ2-7	-	TGCGCCAGCAGCTCACAAACACCGGGGGAGCAGTACTTC	CASSSQTPGEQYF
-	TRBV27	TRBJ1-5	TRBD1	TGTGCCAGCATTCGGACAGGGTCTCGGAATCAGCCCCAGCATTTT	CASIRTGSRNQPQHF
-	TRBV6-5	TRBJ2-7	TRBD2	TGTGCCAGCAGGAGGAGTGCGGGGGACTCCTACGAGCAGTACTTC	CASRRSAGDSYEQYF
once	TRBV13	TRBJ1-6	TRBD1	TGTGCCAGCAAGGAGGGGGCATTTAATTCACCCCTCCACTTT	CASKEGAFNSPLHF
-	TRBV27	TRBJ1-2	-	TGTGCCAGCAGTTTCCACCGGCAGGGTGGCTACACCTTC	CASSFHRQGGYTF
-	TRBV6-5	TRBJ1-6	-	TGTGCCAGCAGTTACAGTTGGATCCGGAGGGGTTCACCCCTCCACTTT	CASSYSWIRRGSPLHF
-	TRBV7-9	TRBJ1-5	-	TGTGCCAGCAGCGACAGACAGTCCGATCAGCCCCAGCATTTT	CASSDRQSDQPQHF
-	TRBV11-3	TRBJ1-6	TRBD1	TGTGCCAGCAGCCTAGGGACAGGGAGGAATTCACCCCTCCACTTT	CASSLGTGRNSPLHF
-	TRBV3-1/TRBV3-2	TRBJ2-3	-	TGTGCCAGCAGCCAGTGGTTGCAGGGCGAAGGCACAGATACGCAGTATTTT	CASSQWLQGEGTDTQYF
-	TRBV6-2/TRBV6-3	TRBJ2-3	-	TGTGCCAGCAGTGTCTTCGATACGCAGTATTTT	CASSVFDTQYF
once	TRBV7-1	TRBJ1-2	-	TGTGCCAGCAGCTCCCCGACAAGCTTCACCTTC	CASSSPTSFTF
once	TRBV3-1/TRBV3-2	TRBJ2-1	TRBD2	TGTGCCAGCAGAAAGCGGGGGGCAGATATAAATGAGCAGTTCTTC	CASRKRGADINEQFF
once	TRBV5-8	TRBJ1-5	TRBD1	TGTGCCAGCAGCTTATTCCGACAGGGAAATCAGCCCCAGCATTTT	CASSLFRQGNQPQHF
-	TRBV3-1/TRBV3-2	TRBJ2-7	TRBD1	TGTGCCAGCAGGCCCGTGGCAGGGGGCTGGGGAGAGCAGTACTTC	CASRPVAGGWGEQYF
-	TRBV10-3	TRBJ2-7	TRBD2	TGTGCCATCAGTGGTTCCGGGGGGGGCGACGAGCAGTACTTC	CAISGSGGGDEQYF
-	TRBV7-2	TRBJ2-1	TRBD1	TGTGCCAGCAGCCCTAGGGACAGGGGATTTAATGAGCAGTTCTTC	CASSPRDRGFNEQFF
-	TRBV6-6	TRBJ1-4	TRBD1	TGTGCCAGTAGAAGCCGGACAGGGGAAAATGAAAAACTGTTTTTT	CASRSRTGENEKLFF
-	TRBV19	TRBJ1-2	-	TGTGCCAGTAGTATAGCGAGTGCTGGCTACACCTTC	CASSIASAGYTF
medium-sized	TRBV4-1	TRBJ1-1	-	TGCGCCAGCAGCCTGGGGTGGGGGCTAAACACTGAAGCTTTCTTT	CASSLGWGLNTEAFF
-	TRBV29-1	TRBJ2-3	-	TGCAGCGTTGAAGGGGGCGGGGGCTTGGGCACAGATACGCAGTATTTT	CSVEGGGGLGTDTQYF
once	TRBV27	TRBJ2-1	-	TGTGCCAGCAGTTCGTTAAACGTCCAGGAGCAGTTCTTC	CASSSLNVQEQFF
-	TRBV6-5	TRBJ2-5	TRBD2	TGTGCCAGCACCGGGGGGCAAGAGACCCAGTACTTC	CASTGGQETQYF
-	TRBV5-5	TRBJ2-7	-	TGTGCCAGCAGCTTGGAGGGGGGGCGGGATGAAGAGCAGTACTTC	CASSLEGGRDEEQYF
-	TRBV4-1	TRBJ2-7	-	TGCGCCAGCAGCCCCCGGCTGGTCGGGTACGAGCAGTACTTC	CASSPRLVGYEQYF
-	TRBV7-9	TRBJ2-1	-	TGTGCCAGCAGCCTACAGGGACCCACCTACAATGAGCAGTTCTTC	CASSLQGPTYNEQFF
few	TRBV4-1	TRBJ1-2	TRBD1	TGCGCCAGCAGCCAAGTGGGGGGACAGCCCTCCTACTATGGCTACACCTTC	CASSQVGGQPSYYGYTF
-	TRBV3-1/TRBV3-2	TRBJ1-1	TRBD1	TGTGCCAGCAGCGTAGGGACAGGCAACCTCGAAGCTTTCTTT	CASSVGTGNLEAFF
-	TRBV4-1	TRBJ2-3	TRBD2	TGCGCCAGCAGCCGGACTAGCGGGGGGGCCGAAGATACGCAGTATTTT	CASSRTSGGAEDTQYF
once	TRBV10-3	TRBJ2-5	TRBD1	TGTGCCATCAGACCGGGACAGGGGATCGAGACCCAGTACTTC	CAIRPGQGIETQYF
-	TRBV6-5	TRBJ1-5	TRBD1	TGTGCCAGCAGGACAGGGTCTTTGAACAATCAGCCCCAGCATTTT	CASRTGSLNNQPQHF